Described below is a single T cell receptor (beta chain) sequence and its context. The sample is drawn from a study of blood T cell repertoires in COVID-19. Profiling relied on immunoSEQ multiplex PCR, and the TCRdb table lists in-frame clones only, not all of them. The profile shows about 280,000 clones, 75% to 90% of them singletons. CDR1 is MNHNS and CDR2 is SASEGT in the germline V gene. J lost 2 bases, V lost 4 bases, and 8 bases had no gene match. The CDR3 is 16 amino acids. Sequencing was performed on peripheral blood. The receptor was isolated from a woman between 70 and 85 years old with acute or convalescent COVID-19. This rearrangement joins TRBV6-1 to TRBJ2-7; 10 bases line up with TRBD1. Here the CDR3 reads CASSGLGGTGAYEQYF. DNA for the CDR3: TGTGCCAGCAGTGGCTTGGGCGGGACAGGGGCCTACGAGCAGTACTTC.